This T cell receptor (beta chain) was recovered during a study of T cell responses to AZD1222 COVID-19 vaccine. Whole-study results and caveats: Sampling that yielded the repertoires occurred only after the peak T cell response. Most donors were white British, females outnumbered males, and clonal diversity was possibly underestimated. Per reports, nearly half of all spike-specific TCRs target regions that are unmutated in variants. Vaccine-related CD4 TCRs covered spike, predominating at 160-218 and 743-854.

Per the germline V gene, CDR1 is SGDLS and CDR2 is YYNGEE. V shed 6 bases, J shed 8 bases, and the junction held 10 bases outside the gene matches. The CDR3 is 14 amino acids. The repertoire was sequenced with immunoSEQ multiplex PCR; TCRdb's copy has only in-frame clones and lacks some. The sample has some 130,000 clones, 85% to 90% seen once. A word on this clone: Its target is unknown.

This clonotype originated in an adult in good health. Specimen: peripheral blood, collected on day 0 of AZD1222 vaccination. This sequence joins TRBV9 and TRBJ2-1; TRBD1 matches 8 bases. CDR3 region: CASNTGQVFHEQFF. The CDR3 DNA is TGTGCCAGCAACACGGGACAGGTTTTCCATGAGCAGTTCTTC.